The entry below describes one T cell receptor beta chain. The entry originates in a study of OX40 agonist ivuxolimab in advanced cancers. Germline lookup yields CDR1 KGHSH and CDR2 LQKENI. The CDR3 length is 14 residues. Trimming removed 0 bases at V and 4 bases at J, with 9 bases between. Profiling relied on immunoSEQ multiplex PCR, and the TCRdb table lists in-frame clones only, not all of them. Among 55,000 to 75,000 clones, approximately 90% were seen once, and the ten largest hold 2% to 2.5%. The chain joins TRBV18 to TRBJ1-2, with TRBD1 as a possible D gene (5 bases). This specimen was CD4+ or CD8+ T cells sorted from blood, taken in a trial of the OX40 agonist ivuxolimab. The TCR originated in an adult with an advanced solid tumor such as melanoma, head and neck, liver or kidney cancer. DNA of the CDR3: TGTGCCAGCTCACCACCCAGGGAGGGCTATGGCTACACCTTC. Its protein product is CASSPPREGYGYTF.